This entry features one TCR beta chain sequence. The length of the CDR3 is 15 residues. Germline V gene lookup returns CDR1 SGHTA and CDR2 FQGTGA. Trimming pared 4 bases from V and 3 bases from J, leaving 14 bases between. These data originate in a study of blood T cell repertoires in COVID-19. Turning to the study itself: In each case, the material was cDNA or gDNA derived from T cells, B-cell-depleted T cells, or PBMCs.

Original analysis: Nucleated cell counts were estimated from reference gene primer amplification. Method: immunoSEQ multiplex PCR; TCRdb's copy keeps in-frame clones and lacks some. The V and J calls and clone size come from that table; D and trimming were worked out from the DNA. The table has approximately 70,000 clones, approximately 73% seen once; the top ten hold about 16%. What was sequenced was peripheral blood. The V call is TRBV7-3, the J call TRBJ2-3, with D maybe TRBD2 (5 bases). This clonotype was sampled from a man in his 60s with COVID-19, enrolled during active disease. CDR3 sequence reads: CASSSNGVLTDTQYF. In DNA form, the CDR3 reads TGTGCCAGCAGCTCCAACGGGGTTCTAACAGATACGCAGTATTTT. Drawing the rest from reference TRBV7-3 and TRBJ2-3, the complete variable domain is GAGVSQTPSNKVTEKGKYVELRCDPISGHTALYWYRQSLGQGPEFLIYFQGTGAADDSGLPNDRFFAVRPEGSVSTLKIQRTERGDSAVYLCASSSNGVLTDTQYFGPGTRLTVL.